The 24 T cell receptor beta chains below were found in one sample sequenced in a study of PD-1 blockade in classical Hodgkin lymphoma. Method: immunoSEQ multiplex PCR; TCRdb's copy keeps in-frame clones and lacks some. The sample contains about 32,000 clones, 75% to 85% of which appear only once. With no exception, relapse followed autologous stem cell transplantation in all patients, and brentuximab vedotin exposure varied. The sample was peripheral blood mononuclear cells (PBMCs), taken at baseline. The receptors here all came from a human donor with classical Hodgkin lymphoma.

This clone occurred once. The rearrangement joins TRBV2 to TRBJ2-2; TRBD2 might be the D (7 bases). The CDR3 consists of 16 residues. The V end was cut by 6 bases, the J end by 1 base, with 15 bases between. CDR1 and CDR2 from the germline V gene are SNHLY and FYNNEI. The CDR3 coding sequence is TGTGCCAGCAGCCCACGCGGGGGCCTGAACACCGGGGAGCTGTTTTTT. Encoded protein: CASSPRGGLNTGELFF.

The CDR3 region is CASTVVQGLSGELFF. In DNA form, the CDR3 reads TGTGCCAGCACCGTCGTGCAGGGGCTTAGCGGGGAGCTGTTTTTT. The chain combines TRBV6-6 with TRBJ2-2, with D possibly matching TRBD1 (6 bases). The CDR3 covers 15 residues. Germline loops: CDR1 MNHNY, CDR2 SVGAGI (reference sequence). V lost 7 bases and J 7 bases, leaving 19 bases between the germline ends.

The chain couples TRBV7-2 to TRBJ2-3, with a tentative D call TRBD2 (6 bases). The germline CDR1 and CDR2 sequences are SGHTA and FQGNSA. V lost 6 bases to trimming and J lost 8 bases, with 12 bases between them. The CDR3 runs 12 residues. This chain's CDR3 is CASRPQGGTQYF. CDR3 DNA: TGTGCCAGCAGACCCCAGGGAGGTACGCAGTATTTT.

This clone was recorded only once. The rearrangement joins TRBV27 to TRBJ2-3, with D possibly matching TRBD2 (5 bases). Trimming removed 6 bases at V and 6 bases at J, with 16 bases between. Germline V gives CDR1 MNHEY, CDR2 SMNVEV (reference sequence). The CDR3 covers 14 residues. The CDR3 spells CASSKALRGDTQYF. CDR3 coding DNA: TGTGCCAGCAGCAAGGCTTTGAGAGGGGATACGCAGTATTTT.

In its sample, this clone ranks as large (0.1 to 1%). The chain couples TRBV27 to TRBJ1-3; D is perhaps TRBD1 (5 bases). CDR1 MNHEY and CDR2 SMNVEV come from the germline V gene (reference sequence). V was shortened by 7 bases and J by 3 bases, with 13 bases between the two germline ends. The CDR3 has 14 amino acids. Here the CDR3 DNA reads TGTGCCAGCAAAGTAGGGGCCGGTGGAAACACCATATATTTT. Translated: CASKVGAGGNTIYF.

The chain recombines TRBV9 with TRBJ1-2, with TRBD1 matching over 7 bases. The J segment lost 7 bases and the V segment lost 3 bases, leaving 9 bases of the junction unmatched. The CDR3 runs to 14 residues. CDR1 and CDR2 (germline): SGDLS, YYNGEE. CDR3 in DNA: TGTGCCAGCAGCGAGGGAGGGGGCCTAAGTGGCTACACCTTC. It codes for CASSEGGGLSGYTF.

J is TRBJ2-7 and V is TRBV5-1; 10 bases fit TRBD1. V shed 0 bases and J 7 bases; nucleotides not matched to a gene: 7. Germline lookup yields CDR1 SGHRS and CDR2 YFSETQ. The CDR3 sequence is 15 residues long. DNA for the CDR3: TGCGCCAGCAGCTTGGAAGGGGGACAGGGGCAGGAGCAGTACTTC. It is translated as CASSLEGGQGQEQYF.

This chain links TRBV2 with TRBJ1-5, with D perhaps matching TRBD1 (6 bases). Between the trimmed V and J ends, which lost 5 bases and 4 bases, there was a span of 9 bases. In germline, CDR1 is SNHLY, CDR2 FYNNEI. This CDR3 comprises 13 residues. The CDR3 sequence is CASSSQGNQPQHF. The CDR3, as DNA: TGTGCCAGCAGTTCACAGGGAAATCAGCCCCAGCATTTT.

The J gene is TRBJ2-3, the V gene TRBV9, with TRBD2 identical over 11 bases. Unmatched junction bases numbered 9, after V lost 0 bases and J lost 3 bases. Germline V gene sequence: CDR1 SGDLS, CDR2 YYNGEE. The CDR3 runs to 18 residues. This CDR3 reads CASSVGLAGGVGTDTQYF. CDR3 coding DNA: TGTGCCAGCAGCGTAGGTCTAGCGGGGGGAGTAGGAACAGATACGCAGTATTTT.

This sequence joins TRBV5-1 and TRBJ2-2; 7 positions match TRBD1. The CDR3 runs 14 residues. Germline V lookup: CDR1 SGHRS, CDR2 YFSETQ. J gave up 5 bases and V 4 bases, and 5 bases lay outside the gene matches. The CDR3 DNA follows: TGCGCCAGCAGCCTCAAGACAGGGACCGGGGAGCTGTTTTTT. Translation: CASSLKTGTGELFF.

This sequence joins TRBV11-1 and TRBJ1-4, with 10 positions matching TRBD1. Germline lookup yields CDR1 SGHAT and CDR2 FQDESV (reference sequence). Losses at the gene ends were 4 bases for V and 7 bases for J; bases not matched to a gene: 6. The CDR3 totals 15 residues. The CDR3 region is CASSSTTGGGEKLFF. The CDR3 DNA follows: TGTGCCAGCAGCTCGACGACAGGGGGCGGTGAAAAACTGTTTTTT.

V usage is TRBV7-9 and J usage is TRBJ1-2; unclear D gene. V lost 5 bases and J lost 4, with 11 bases in between. CDR1 and CDR2 from the germline V gene are SEHNR and FQNEAQ (reference sequence). The CDR3 consists of 13 residues. The CDR3 loop reads CASSRRTGYGYTF. The CDR3, as DNA: TGTGCCAGCAGCCGGAGGACTGGCTATGGCTACACCTTC.

V usage is TRBV6-5 and J usage is TRBJ1-4, with D possibly being TRBD1 (5 bases). This CDR3 is built from 15 residues. Germline CDR1 is MNHEY and CDR2 is SVGAGI. Trimming took off 6 bases at V and 2 bases at J, with 13 bases between the two ends. CDR3 nucleotide sequence: TGTGCCAGCAGCCCCACGAGGGGCACTAATGAAAAACTGTTTTTT. This sequence encodes CASSPTRGTNEKLFF.

This clone was picked up a small number of times. The chain uses TRBV30 and TRBJ1-2, with D tentatively TRBD1 (6 bases). This CDR3 comprises 11 residues. V lost 4 bases to trimming and J lost 10 bases, with 13 bases between them. CDR1 and CDR2 from the germline V gene are GTSNPN and SVGIG (reference sequence). The CDR3: CAWNTGQFYTF. The CDR3 region has the DNA TGTGCCTGGAATACCGGACAGTTCTACACCTTC.

J is TRBJ2-7 and V is TRBV7-2; 10 bases are shared with TRBD1. This CDR3 region has 15 residues. The J segment lost 7 bases and the V segment lost 6 bases, leaving 12 bases of the junction unmatched. Germline V gene sequence: CDR1 SGHTA, CDR2 FQGNSA. CDR3 coding DNA: TGTGCCAGCAGAGTAACTGGGGACAGGGGATGGGAGCAGTACTTC. Its translation is CASRVTGDRGWEQYF.

The chain has TRBV5-1 and TRBJ1-1; no reliable D call. The ends were cut back, 3 bases at V and 3 bases at J, with 15 bases in the middle. The germline V gene has CDR1 SGHRS and CDR2 YFSETQ. This CDR3 contains 15 residues. The CDR3 protein is CASSSLGRSDTEAFF. DNA for the CDR3: TGCGCCAGCAGCTCGCTCGGGCGTTCGGACACTGAAGCTTTCTTT. The full variable domain, with the rest looked up from reference TRBV5-1 and TRBJ1-1, is KAGVTQTPRYLIKTRGQQVTLSCSPISGHRSVSWYQQTPGQGLQFLFEYFSETQRNKGNFPGRFSGRQFSNSRSEMNVSTLELGDSALYLCASSSLGRSDTEAFFGQGTRLTVV.

This rearrangement joins TRBV12-5 to TRBJ2-2; 7 nucleotides align to TRBD1. This CDR3 has 14 residues. The germline V gene encodes CDR1 LGHNT and CDR2 FRNRAP. V trimming: 7 bases; J trimming: 7 bases; junction bases outside the gene matches: 9. The CDR3 sequence is CASAGTVRGGELFF. In DNA, the CDR3 is TGTGCTAGTGCCGGGACAGTGAGGGGCGGGGAGCTGTTTTTT.

This clone was picked up a small number of times. The chain employs TRBV6-5 and TRBJ2-7; TRBD2 is a possible D gene (5 bases). Between the trimmed V and J ends, which lost 6 bases and 6 bases, there was a span of 18 bases. This CDR3 contains 14 residues. Germline V CDR1 and CDR2: MNHEY, SVGAGI. Written as DNA, the CDR3 is TGTGCCAGCAGCCCCCTAGGAGGACCTGCCGAGCAGTACTTC. Residues: CASSPLGGPAEQYF.

The V call is TRBV30, the J call TRBJ1-2, with D perhaps TRBD1 (6 bases). Trimming removed 3 bases at V and 4 bases at J, with 12 bases between. Germline CDR1 and CDR2: GTSNPN and SVGIG (reference sequence). The CDR3 loop spans 13 amino acids. The CDR3 protein is CAWRQGKGYGYTF. The CDR3 nucleotides read TGTGCCTGGAGACAGGGAAAGGGCTATGGCTACACCTTC.

The chain has TRBV2 and TRBJ1-2, with D possibly being TRBD1 (5 bases). The V end was cut by 3 bases, the J end by 1 base, with 6 bases between. Germline V gene sequence: CDR1 SNHLY, CDR2 FYNNEI. This CDR3 comprises 13 residues. CDR3 loop: CASSEGLNYGYTF. The CDR3 nucleotides are TGTGCCAGCAGTGAGGGGCTTAACTATGGCTACACCTTC.

This chain connects TRBV6-5 to TRBJ2-5, with D possibly called TRBD1 or TRBD2 (5 bases each). V lost 6 bases to trimming and J lost 4 bases, with 15 bases between them. Germline V gives CDR1 MNHEY, CDR2 SVGAGI. This CDR3 is built from 14 residues. Here the CDR3 reads CASRLMNGGETQYF. In nucleotides, the CDR3 is TGTGCCAGCAGACTTATGAATGGGGGAGAGACCCAGTACTTC.

The chain employs TRBV30 and TRBJ2-3, with D tentatively TRBD2 (5 bases). Trimming took off 0 bases at V and 1 base at J, with 11 bases between the two ends. The CDR3 has 15 residues. The germline gives CDR1 GTSNPN, CDR2 SVGIG (reference sequence). In DNA form, the CDR3 reads TGTGCCTGGAGTGTACTAGGCACGGGCACAGATACGCAGTATTTT. It translates to CAWSVLGTGTDTQYF.

V and J are TRBV5-6 and TRBJ1-2, with 9 nucleotides matching TRBD1. V dropped 2 bases and J dropped 8; count of bases not matched to a gene: 7. CDR1 and CDR2 (germline): SGHDT, YYEEEE. This CDR3 is built from 14 residues. CDR3: CASSFPGQGYGYTF. The CDR3 region has the DNA TGTGCCAGCAGCTTCCCGGGACAGGGCTACGGCTACACCTTC.

This clone was observed once. This chain uses TRBV5-4 with TRBJ1-6; 9 bases agree with TRBD1. The CDR3 loop spans 16 amino acids. J lost 5 bases, V lost 4 bases, and 7 bases had no gene match. CDR1 is SGHNT and CDR2 is YYREEE in the germline V gene (reference sequence). CDR3 DNA sequence: TGTGCCAGCAGCCAGGCCGGGACAGGGAATAATTCACCCCTCCACTTT. Translating it yields CASSQAGTGNNSPLHF. Variable domain in full (rest from reference TRBV5-4 and TRBJ1-6): ETGVTQSPTHLIKTRGQQVTLRCSSQSGHNTVSWYQQALGQGPQFIFQYYREEENGRGNFPPRFSGLQFPNYSSELNVNALELDDSALYLCASSQAGTGNNSPLHFGNGTRLTVT.